What follows are 4 T cell receptor beta chains derived from one specimen sequenced in a study of blood T cell repertoires in COVID-19 (dated by TCRdb to between 2020 and 2021). Libraries came from the immunoSEQ multiplex PCR assay. TCRdb retrieved this table from immuneACCESS and kept in-frame rearrangements only. Not all clones are present; in checked studies, unresolved V genes account for under half, and no reason is known for the remainder. This sample comprises over 130,000 clones, about four fifths of them detected only once. Of the sample, approximately 3.9% is held by the ten largest clones. Sample: peripheral blood. These receptor sequences come from an older woman with acute or convalescent COVID-19.

The gene calls are TRBV3-1 (or the pseudogene TRBV3-2) and TRBJ2-1, with 10 bases matching TRBD2. The CDR3 is 15 residues long. Germline V gene lookup returns CDR1 LGHDT and CDR2 YNNKEL (reference sequence). The junction had 5 bases not matched to a gene; V was cut back by 0 bases and J by 9 bases. Written as DNA, the CDR3 is TGTGCCAGCAGCCAAGATCGGCTAGCGGGAGCTGAGCAGTTCTTC. Its translation is CASSQDRLAGAEQFF.

The rearrangement joins TRBV29-1 to TRBJ1-5; D might be TRBD1 (6 bases). The CDR3 has 14 residues. V shed 6 bases and J shed 0 bases, with 12 bases lying between them. CDR1 and CDR2 (germline): SQVTM, ANQGSEA. The CDR3 DNA is TGCAGCGTCTCGGACAGATATAGCAATCAGCCCCAGCATTTT. Its translation: CSVSDRYSNQPQHF. The variable domain in full, completed from reference TRBV29-1 and TRBJ1-5, reads SAVISQKPSRDICQRGTSLTIQCQVDSQVTMMFWYRQQPGQSLTLIATANQGSEATYESGFVIDKFPISRPNLTFSTLTVSNMSPEDSSIYLCSVSDRYSNQPQHFGDGTRLSIL.

The J gene is TRBJ1-2, the V gene TRBV7-9, with D perhaps TRBD1 (6 bases). CDR1 is SEHNR and CDR2 is FQNEAQ in the germline V gene (reference sequence). The V and J ends lost 3 bases and 0 bases respectively, with 14 bases between them. The CDR3 runs to 16 residues. The CDR3 spells CASSFPQGPSNYGYTF. The CDR3 DNA follows: TGTGCCAGCAGCTTCCCACAGGGCCCTTCTAACTATGGCTACACCTTC.

V usage is TRBV4-3 and J usage is TRBJ1-3, with D hard to call. There are 16 residues in the CDR3. Trimming left V 2 bases short and J 1 base short, with 12 bases between. Germline V gene lookup returns CDR1 LGHNA and CDR2 YSLEER. CDR3 coding DNA: TGCGCCAGCAGCCAATACTACAGCGGATCTGGAAACACCATATATTTT. Protein sequence: CASSQYYSGSGNTIYF.